What follows are 19 T cell receptor beta chains derived from one specimen sequenced in a study of technical replicates of blood from several donors. This table comes from immunoSEQ multiplex PCR, and its TCRdb copy is limited to in-frame clones, with some not included. The sample includes around 68,000 clones, roughly 97% of them seen just once. The specimen was T cells isolated from PBMCs. The receptors stem from a human donor in good health.

The J gene is TRBJ1-3, the V gene TRBV30; tentatively, D is TRBD1 (5 bases). The CDR3 extends over 13 amino acids. Looked up from germline, CDR1 is GTSNPN and CDR2 is SVGIG (reference sequence). Trimming shortened V by 5 bases and J by 9 bases, and 17 bases separated the two germline ends. The CDR3 sequence: CAWVGTAGGTIYF. DNA for the CDR3: TGTGCCTGGGTAGGGACTGCCGGGGGCACCATATATTTT.

V and J are TRBV7-2 and TRBJ1-1, with 9 bases identical to TRBD1. This CDR3 is built from 11 residues. Trimming at V came to 3 bases and at J to 12 bases, leaving 2 bases not matched to a gene. The V gene's germline CDR1 is SGHTA and CDR2 FQGNSA. DNA of the CDR3: TGTGCCAGCAGCTTTACAGGGGGCCCTTTCTTT. Residues: CASSFTGGPFF.

The chain employs TRBV20-1 and TRBJ1-2; D remains unclear. The CDR3 runs 11 residues. Trimming cost V 4 bases and J 5 bases, with 8 bases left between them. Per germline, CDR1 DFQATT and CDR2 SNEGSKA (reference sequence). CDR3 bases: TGCAGTGCTATAGCCGATTATGGCTACACCTTC. Amino acids: CSAIADYGYTF.

V gene TRBV4-1 combines with J gene TRBJ2-7; 7 bases align to TRBD2. The CDR3 spans 14 residues. Germline V gene sequence: CDR1 MGHRA, CDR2 YSYEKL. V lost 2 bases and J lost 7; bases outside the gene matches: 8. The CDR3 reads CASSQYGRAWEQYF. CDR3 bases: TGCGCCAGCAGCCAATATGGGAGGGCTTGGGAGCAGTACTTC.

This clone was observed once. The chain recombines TRBV7-2 with TRBJ1-2; D call uncertain. The CDR3 runs 13 residues. Trimming removed 1 base from V and 3 bases from J, with 6 bases in between. Germline V gene lookup returns CDR1 SGHTA and CDR2 FQGNSA. CDR3 in amino acids: CASSLGGYYGYTF. Written as DNA, the CDR3 is TGTGCCAGCAGCTTAGGCGGATACTATGGCTACACCTTC.

The chain has TRBV4-2 and TRBJ2-5; 9 bases are shared with TRBD2. The CDR3 length is 15 residues. Germline loops: CDR1 LGHNA, CDR2 YNFKEQ. The ends lost 1 base at V and 5 bases at J; junction bases unmatched: 5. The CDR3 sequence is CASSQVSGSGETQYF. Written as DNA, the CDR3 is TGTGCCAGCAGCCAAGTTAGCGGGAGCGGGGAGACCCAGTACTTC.

This rearrangement joins TRBV7-2 to TRBJ2-7; 8 nucleotides line up with TRBD1. The J segment lost 3 bases and the V segment lost 5 bases, leaving 9 bases of the junction unmatched. This CDR3 spans 15 amino acids. Germline V gene data show CDR1 as SGHTA and CDR2 as FQGNSA. CDR3: CASSNTGGKLYEQYF. As DNA, the CDR3 is TGTGCCAGCAGCAACACAGGGGGAAAGCTCTACGAGCAGTACTTC.

This clone appeared a single time. The chain has TRBV28 and TRBJ1-4; 8 nucleotides match TRBD1. With 6 bases clipped from V and 8 bases from J, the junction kept 8 bases outside the gene matches. The CDR3 covers 14 residues. Germline V lookup: CDR1 MDHEN, CDR2 SYDVKM. The CDR3: CASRYGTGQEKLFF. The CDR3 bases are TGTGCCAGCAGATACGGGACAGGACAGGAAAAACTGTTTTTT.

The chain couples TRBV27 to TRBJ2-3, with D unresolved. The CDR3 has 14 amino acids. Deletions cut 1 base from V and 1 base from J, with 6 bases between. The V gene's germline CDR1 is MNHEY and CDR2 SMNVEV (reference sequence). CDR3 loop: CASSLFTGTDTQYF. CDR3 nucleotides: TGTGCCAGCAGTTTATTTACAGGCACAGATACGCAGTATTTT.

V is TRBV19 and J is TRBJ2-3; 8 bases match TRBD1. The CDR3 has 14 amino acids. Trimming cost V 4 bases and J 4 bases; bases outside gene matches: 4. The germline CDR1 and CDR2 sequences are LNHDA and SQIVND (reference sequence). The CDR3 here is CASSNRGNPDTQYF. The CDR3 DNA follows: TGTGCCAGTAGTAACAGGGGGAACCCAGATACGCAGTATTTT.

The rearrangement uses TRBV13 and TRBJ1-1; 9 bases map to TRBD1. CDR1 PRHDT and CDR2 FYEKMQ come from the germline V gene (reference sequence). The CDR3 extends over 14 amino acids. J lost 5 bases, V lost 3 bases, and 4 bases had no gene match. CDR3 DNA sequence: TGTGCCAGCAGCTTCAACAGGGGGCAGACTGAAGCTTTCTTT. It specifies CASSFNRGQTEAFF.

The chain uses TRBV30 and TRBJ2-7; 10 bases align to TRBD2. Germline-derived CDR1 and CDR2 are GTSNPN and SVGIG (reference sequence). The CDR3 extends over 14 amino acids. V lost 0 bases to trimming and J lost 2 bases; unmatched junction nucleotides: 1. CDR3 coding DNA: TGTGCCTGGAGTGTAGGACTAGCGGCCTACGAGCAGTACTTC. Its protein is CAWSVGLAAYEQYF.

The chain combines TRBV2 with TRBJ2-3, with a tentative D call TRBD2 (7 bases). Germline assignment: CDR1 SNHLY and CDR2 FYNNEI. Trimming shortened V by 9 bases and J by 4 bases, and 17 bases separated the two germline ends. The CDR3 has 14 residues. The CDR3 loop reads CAREGDREADTQYF. CDR3 nucleotides: TGTGCCAGGGAGGGGGACCGGGAGGCAGATACGCAGTATTTT.

This clone was recorded only once. The chain joins TRBV30 to TRBJ2-7, with D perhaps TRBD1 (5 bases). Between the trimmed V and J ends, which lost 2 bases and 5 bases, there was a span of 13 bases. The CDR3 has 13 residues. Germline CDR1 reads GTSNPN; CDR2 reads SVGIG (reference sequence). The CDR3 loop reads CAWSLGQGDEQYF. Written as DNA, the CDR3 is TGTGCCTGGAGTTTGGGGCAGGGTGACGAGCAGTACTTC.

V is TRBV30 and J is TRBJ1-1; TRBD1 might be the D (5 bases). Germline V gene data show CDR1 as GTSNPN and CDR2 as SVGIG (reference sequence). CDR3 size: 15 residues. V gave up 0 bases and J gave up 0 bases, with 11 bases separating them. DNA of the CDR3: TGTGCCTGGAGTGTACCAGGGCAGATGAACACTGAAGCTTTCTTT. Protein sequence: CAWSVPGQMNTEAFF.

The chain couples TRBV5-4 to TRBJ2-7; TRBD2 agrees at 9 bases. This CDR3 spans 14 amino acids. CDR1 is SGHNT and CDR2 is YYREEE in the germline V gene (reference sequence). The junction had 6 bases not matched to a gene; V was cut back by 5 bases and J by 3 bases. The CDR3 loop is CASSSGSIDYEQYF. As DNA, the CDR3 is TGTGCCAGCAGTAGCGGGAGTATTGACTACGAGCAGTACTTC.

V is TRBV30 and J is TRBJ1-5, with 10 bases lining up with TRBD1. Losses at the gene ends were 0 bases for V and 4 bases for J; bases not matched to a gene: 6. This CDR3 has 16 residues. The germline V gene encodes CDR1 GTSNPN and CDR2 SVGIG (reference sequence). CDR3: CAWSVSTGGLNQPQHF. The DNA of the CDR3 is TGTGCCTGGAGTGTGTCGACAGGGGGCCTGAATCAGCCCCAGCATTTT. The complete variable domain, with remaining parts taken from reference TRBV30 and TRBJ1-5, reads SQTIHQWPATLVQPVGSPLSLECTVEGTSNPNLYWYRQAAGRGLQLLFYSVGIGQISSEVPQNLSASRPQDRQFILSSKKLLLSDSGFYLCAWSVSTGGLNQPQHFGDGTRLSIL.

This sequence joins TRBV2 and TRBJ2-1; 9 bases are shared with TRBD1. The germline gives CDR1 SNHLY, CDR2 FYNNEI. V dropped 9 bases and J dropped 8; count of bases not matched to a gene: 8. CDR3 size: 13 residues. The CDR3 nucleotides are TGTGCCAGGACCGGGACAGGGCGGTATGAGCAGTTCTTC. Its translation: CARTGTGRYEQFF.

The chain links TRBV2 to TRBJ1-1; the match to TRBD1 covers 8 bases. CDR1 is SNHLY, CDR2 FYNNEI, per germline. The CDR3 extends over 18 amino acids. V shed 6 bases and J 0 bases; nucleotides not matched to a gene: 15. The CDR3 is CASSLISGGARVNTEAFF. CDR3 DNA sequence: TGTGCCAGCAGCCTCATATCAGGGGGCGCGAGAGTGAACACTGAAGCTTTCTTT.